A selection of T cell receptor beta chains follows, all from one sample in a study of blood T cell repertoires in COVID-19. Profiled with immunoSEQ multiplex PCR; TCRdb holds only in-frame clones, not every one. The profile shows 140,000 to 150,000 clones, over 75% of them singletons. Specimen: peripheral blood. Receptor source: a man between 60 and 75 years old with active or convalescent COVID-19. Both conserved end residues are part of each CDR3. The order of the fields is CDR3 DNA, CDR3 protein, clone size, J gene, D gene, V gene. A D gene is named only where the DNA matches it firmly. Only some rows state a clone size, as once, few, many or a class for expanded clones.

CDR3nt: TGTGCCAGCAGCTCTACTCTAGCGGGAGCCCCCAATGAGCAGTTCTTC; CDR3aa: CASSSTLAGAPNEQFF; abundance: .; j_gene: TRBJ2-1; d_gene: TRBD2; v_gene: TRBV13
CDR3nt: TGCGCCAGGACATCGGGACAGGAATCCTACGAGCAGTACTTC; CDR3aa: CARTSGQESYEQYF; abundance: .; j_gene: TRBJ2-7; d_gene: TRBD1; v_gene: TRBV5-1
CDR3nt: TGTGCCAGCAGCCAGAGGTCCGCCGGACAGGCCTACGAGCAGTACTTC; CDR3aa: CASSQRSAGQAYEQYF; abundance: .; j_gene: TRBJ2-7; d_gene: TRBD1; v_gene: TRBV7-8
CDR3nt: TGTGCCAGCAGTTTCGGGTCCACATACGAGCAGTACTTC; CDR3aa: CASSFGSTYEQYF; abundance: .; j_gene: TRBJ2-7; d_gene: .; v_gene: TRBV27
CDR3nt: TGTGCCATCAGTGGCGAGAACAATGAGCAGTTCTTC; CDR3aa: CAISGENNEQFF; abundance: .; j_gene: TRBJ2-1; d_gene: .; v_gene: TRBV10-3
CDR3nt: TGTGCCAGCAGTCCTTGGGACAGAAACATGGTCGAGCAGTACTTC; CDR3aa: CASSPWDRNMVEQYF; abundance: .; j_gene: TRBJ2-7; d_gene: TRBD1; v_gene: TRBV27
CDR3nt: TGTGCCAGCAGCCTGGGGACAGGGTATAGCAATCAGCCCCAGCATTTT; CDR3aa: CASSLGTGYSNQPQHF; abundance: .; j_gene: TRBJ1-5; d_gene: TRBD1; v_gene: TRBV3-1/TRBV3-2
CDR3nt: TGTGCCAGCTCACCAGACAGGGCCTATGGCTACACCTTC; CDR3aa: CASSPDRAYGYTF; abundance: few; j_gene: TRBJ1-2; d_gene: TRBD1; v_gene: TRBV18
CDR3nt: TGTGCCAGCAGCTTACGGGGTCTCCCGCTCTCTGGAAACACCATATATTTT; CDR3aa: CASSLRGLPLSGNTIYF; abundance: .; j_gene: TRBJ1-3; d_gene: .; v_gene: TRBV11-2
CDR3nt: TGTGCCAGCAGTCCTTCGTGGACTAGCGGGAGGGTCACAATAGAGGAGCAGTTCTTC; CDR3aa: CASSPSWTSGRVTIEEQFF; abundance: .; j_gene: TRBJ2-1; d_gene: TRBD2; v_gene: TRBV28
CDR3nt: TGTGCTAGTGCCCTCGGACAGGGCACAGATACGCAGTATTTT; CDR3aa: CASALGQGTDTQYF; abundance: .; j_gene: TRBJ2-3; d_gene: TRBD1; v_gene: TRBV12-5
CDR3nt: TGCGCCAGCAGCTTGGAAGTGGCCGGGGAGCTGCTTTTT; CDR3aa: CASSLEVAGELLF; abundance: .; j_gene: TRBJ2-2; d_gene: .; v_gene: TRBV5-1
CDR3nt: TGTGCCAGCAGTCAGGACAGTAATTCACCCCTCCACTTT; CDR3aa: CASSQDSNSPLHF; abundance: .; j_gene: TRBJ1-6; d_gene: .; v_gene: TRBV12-3/TRBV12-4
CDR3nt: TGTGCCAGCAGTGGGACAGGGGTGGCTTACACTGAAGCTTTCTTT; CDR3aa: CASSGTGVAYTEAFF; abundance: once; j_gene: TRBJ1-1; d_gene: TRBD1; v_gene: TRBV28
CDR3nt: TGTGCCAGCAGTTTGGACAACTCCTATAATTCACCCCTCCACTTT; CDR3aa: CASSLDNSYNSPLHF; abundance: .; j_gene: TRBJ1-6; d_gene: .; v_gene: TRBV27
CDR3nt: TGTGCCAGCTCAGTTTTGGGTCCTCCGGGGAATCAGCCCCAGCATTTT; CDR3aa: CASSVLGPPGNQPQHF; abundance: once; j_gene: TRBJ1-5; d_gene: .; v_gene: TRBV18
CDR3nt: TGTGCCAGCAGTCTGAGTAACACTGAAGCTTTCTTT; CDR3aa: CASSLSNTEAFF; abundance: .; j_gene: TRBJ1-1; d_gene: .; v_gene: TRBV28
CDR3nt: TGTGCCAGCAGTTGGTCGGACAGGGCCCATGGCTACACCTTC; CDR3aa: CASSWSDRAHGYTF; abundance: .; j_gene: TRBJ1-2; d_gene: TRBD1; v_gene: TRBV28
CDR3nt: TGTGCCAGCAGCCGGGACAGGAACTCCTACAATGAGCAGTTCTTC; CDR3aa: CASSRDRNSYNEQFF; abundance: .; j_gene: TRBJ2-1; d_gene: TRBD1; v_gene: TRBV3-1/TRBV3-2
CDR3nt: TGTGCCAGTAGTGGGAGGACTAGCGGAGCCTACGAGCAGTACTTC; CDR3aa: CASSGRTSGAYEQYF; abundance: .; j_gene: TRBJ2-7; d_gene: TRBD2; v_gene: TRBV19
CDR3nt: TGTGCCAGCAGTACCGGGACACCCTATGGCTACACCTTC; CDR3aa: CASSTGTPYGYTF; abundance: .; j_gene: TRBJ1-2; d_gene: .; v_gene: TRBV28
CDR3nt: TGTGCCAGCTTAGGATCCACGGCTAGCGGATACTACGAGCAGTACTTC; CDR3aa: CASLGSTASGYYEQYF; abundance: .; j_gene: TRBJ2-7; d_gene: TRBD2; v_gene: TRBV28
CDR3nt: TGTGCCAGTAGTTCCCACAGGGCAGATACGCAGTATTTT; CDR3aa: CASSSHRADTQYF; abundance: .; j_gene: TRBJ2-3; d_gene: .; v_gene: TRBV19
CDR3nt: TGTGCCAGCAGTCAGCGGGGAGGGGCCGCCGCCGGTGAAGCTTTCTTT; CDR3aa: CASSQRGGAAAGEAFF; abundance: once; j_gene: TRBJ1-1; d_gene: .; v_gene: TRBV27
CDR3nt: TGTGCCAGCAGCGACAAGCAAGGACTAGCGGAGAACACCGGGGAGCTGTTTTTT; CDR3aa: CASSDKQGLAENTGELFF; abundance: .; j_gene: TRBJ2-2; d_gene: TRBD2; v_gene: TRBV7-6
CDR3nt: TGCGCCAGCAGCTTGGGGACTAACAATGAGCAGTTCTTC; CDR3aa: CASSLGTNNEQFF; abundance: .; j_gene: TRBJ2-1; d_gene: .; v_gene: TRBV5-1
CDR3nt: TGTGCCAGCTCACCACCGGGGACAGGGCCCACAGATACGCAGTATTTT; CDR3aa: CASSPPGTGPTDTQYF; abundance: .; j_gene: TRBJ2-3; d_gene: TRBD1; v_gene: TRBV18
CDR3nt: TGTGCCAGCAGCTGTGGACAGGGGCCTTCTGGCTACACCTTC; CDR3aa: CASSCGQGPSGYTF; abundance: .; j_gene: TRBJ1-2; d_gene: .; v_gene: TRBV21-1
CDR3nt: TGTGCCAGCAGTTACGGGGCGGGGGAATGGAGCAATCAGCCCCAGCATTTT; CDR3aa: CASSYGAGEWSNQPQHF; abundance: .; j_gene: TRBJ1-5; d_gene: .; v_gene: TRBV6-2/TRBV6-3
CDR3nt: TGTGCCAGCAGTTTCCGGGACAGGTATACCTACGAGCAGTACTTC; CDR3aa: CASSFRDRYTYEQYF; abundance: .; j_gene: TRBJ2-7; d_gene: TRBD1; v_gene: TRBV28
CDR3nt: TGTGCCATCAGCAGGGATTCCTACGAGCAGTACTTC; CDR3aa: CAISRDSYEQYF; abundance: .; j_gene: TRBJ2-7; d_gene: .; v_gene: TRBV10-3
CDR3nt: TGCGCCAGCAGTTTGGCCGGGACGGGGGGTTACAATGAGCAGTTCTTC; CDR3aa: CASSLAGTGGYNEQFF; abundance: .; j_gene: TRBJ2-1; d_gene: TRBD2; v_gene: TRBV5-1
CDR3nt: TGTGCCAGCAGCTTATACGGGTCGGGAGGGCGCTACAATGAGCAGTTCTTC; CDR3aa: CASSLYGSGGRYNEQFF; abundance: .; j_gene: TRBJ2-1; d_gene: TRBD2; v_gene: TRBV7-2
CDR3nt: TGTGCCAGTAGTATTAGGGACAGGGTCTCCTACAATGAGCAGTTCTTC; CDR3aa: CASSIRDRVSYNEQFF; abundance: .; j_gene: TRBJ2-1; d_gene: TRBD1; v_gene: TRBV19
CDR3nt: TGTGCCAGCAGTTCTACCTCACTAGGGCAAGAGACCCAGTACTTC; CDR3aa: CASSSTSLGQETQYF; abundance: .; j_gene: TRBJ2-5; d_gene: .; v_gene: TRBV28
CDR3nt: TGTGCCAGCAGTTTGACTGTGAACACTGAAGCTTTCTTT; CDR3aa: CASSLTVNTEAFF; abundance: .; j_gene: TRBJ1-1; d_gene: .; v_gene: TRBV6-4
CDR3nt: TGTGCCACCCCCGCCCTGAGGGAATCTCAGCCCCAGCATTTT; CDR3aa: CATPALRESQPQHF; abundance: .; j_gene: TRBJ1-5; d_gene: .; v_gene: TRBV24-1
CDR3nt: TGTGCCAGCAGCCAAGATAGGTTCGAGGGGGATGGCTACACCTTC; CDR3aa: CASSQDRFEGDGYTF; abundance: once; j_gene: TRBJ1-2; d_gene: .; v_gene: TRBV14
CDR3nt: TGTGCCAGCAGTGCGAAACAGGGGCTCGGCTACACCTTC; CDR3aa: CASSAKQGLGYTF; abundance: .; j_gene: TRBJ1-2; d_gene: TRBD1; v_gene: TRBV12-3/TRBV12-4
CDR3nt: TGTGCCAGCAGCTTAGGGGGGACTAAATACGAGCAGTACTTC; CDR3aa: CASSLGGTKYEQYF; abundance: .; j_gene: TRBJ2-7; d_gene: TRBD2; v_gene: TRBV7-2
CDR3nt: TGTGCCAGTAGTCCAACCTCCGGGACAGATTTTCTCTCTGGGGCCAACGTCCTGACTTTC; CDR3aa: CASSPTSGTDFLSGANVLTF; abundance: .; j_gene: TRBJ2-6; d_gene: TRBD1; v_gene: TRBV19
CDR3nt: TGTGCCAGCAGTTTAGACAGGAGAAACACTGAAGCTTTCTTT; CDR3aa: CASSLDRRNTEAFF; abundance: many; j_gene: TRBJ1-1; d_gene: .; v_gene: TRBV28
CDR3nt: TGTGCCAGCTCTATAGTCCGGGCCTACGAGCAGTACTTC; CDR3aa: CASSIVRAYEQYF; abundance: .; j_gene: TRBJ2-7; d_gene: .; v_gene: TRBV19
CDR3nt: TGTGCCAGCAGTTACTCGGCGGGAGTAGGGAAGAATGAGCAGTTCTTC; CDR3aa: CASSYSAGVGKNEQFF; abundance: .; j_gene: TRBJ2-1; d_gene: TRBD2; v_gene: TRBV6-5
CDR3nt: TGTGCCAGCAGCGGGGGGCAGGGGGCGTCCCTCGGAAACACCATATATTTT; CDR3aa: CASSGGQGASLGNTIYF; abundance: .; j_gene: TRBJ1-3; d_gene: TRBD1; v_gene: TRBV7-2